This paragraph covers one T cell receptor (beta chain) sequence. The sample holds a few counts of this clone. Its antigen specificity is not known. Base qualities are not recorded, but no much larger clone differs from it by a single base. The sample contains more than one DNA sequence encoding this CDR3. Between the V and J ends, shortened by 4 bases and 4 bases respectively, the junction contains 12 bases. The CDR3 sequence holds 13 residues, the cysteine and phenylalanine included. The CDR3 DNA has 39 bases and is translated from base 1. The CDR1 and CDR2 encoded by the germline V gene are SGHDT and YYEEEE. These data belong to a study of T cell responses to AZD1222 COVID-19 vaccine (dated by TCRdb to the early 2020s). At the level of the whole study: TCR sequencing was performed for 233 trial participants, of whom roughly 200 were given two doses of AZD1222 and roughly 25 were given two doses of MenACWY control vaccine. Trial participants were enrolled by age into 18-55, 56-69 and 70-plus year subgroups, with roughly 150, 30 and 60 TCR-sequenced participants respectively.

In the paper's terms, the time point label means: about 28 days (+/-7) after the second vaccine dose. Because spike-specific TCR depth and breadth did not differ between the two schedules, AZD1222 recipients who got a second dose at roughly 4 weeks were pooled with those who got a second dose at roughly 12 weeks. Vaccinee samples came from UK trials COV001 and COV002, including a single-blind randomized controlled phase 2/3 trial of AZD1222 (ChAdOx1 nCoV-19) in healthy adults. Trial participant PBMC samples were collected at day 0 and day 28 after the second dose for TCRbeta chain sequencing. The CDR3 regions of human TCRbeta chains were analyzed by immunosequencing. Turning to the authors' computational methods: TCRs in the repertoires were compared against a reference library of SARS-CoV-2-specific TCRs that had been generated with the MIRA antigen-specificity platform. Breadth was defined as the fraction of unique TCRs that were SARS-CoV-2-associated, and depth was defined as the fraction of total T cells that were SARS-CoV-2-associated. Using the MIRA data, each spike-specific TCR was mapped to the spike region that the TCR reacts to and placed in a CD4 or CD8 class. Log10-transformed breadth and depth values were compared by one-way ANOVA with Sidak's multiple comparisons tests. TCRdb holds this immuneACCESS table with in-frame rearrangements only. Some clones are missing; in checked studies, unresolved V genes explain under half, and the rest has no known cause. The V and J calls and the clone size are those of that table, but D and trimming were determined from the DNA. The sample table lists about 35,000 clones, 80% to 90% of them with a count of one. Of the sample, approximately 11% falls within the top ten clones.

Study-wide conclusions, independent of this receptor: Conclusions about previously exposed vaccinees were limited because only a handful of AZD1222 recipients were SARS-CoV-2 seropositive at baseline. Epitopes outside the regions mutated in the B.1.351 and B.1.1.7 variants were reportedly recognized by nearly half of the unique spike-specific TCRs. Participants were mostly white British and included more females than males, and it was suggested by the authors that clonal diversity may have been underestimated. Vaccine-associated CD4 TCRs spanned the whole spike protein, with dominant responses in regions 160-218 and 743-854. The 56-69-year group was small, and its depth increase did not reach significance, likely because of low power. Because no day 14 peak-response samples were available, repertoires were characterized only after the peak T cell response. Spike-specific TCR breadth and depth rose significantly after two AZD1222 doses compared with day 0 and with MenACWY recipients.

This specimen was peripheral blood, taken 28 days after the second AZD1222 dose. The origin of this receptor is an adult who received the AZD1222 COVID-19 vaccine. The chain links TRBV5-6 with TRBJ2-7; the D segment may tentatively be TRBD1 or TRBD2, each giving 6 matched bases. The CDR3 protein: CASSPTGRYEQYF. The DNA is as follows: TGTGCCAGCAGCCCCACAGGGAGGTACGAGCAGTACTTC. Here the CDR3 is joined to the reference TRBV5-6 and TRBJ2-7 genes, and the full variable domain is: DAGVTQSPTHLIKTRGQQVTLRCSPKSGHDTVSWYQQALGQGPQFIFQYYEEEERQRGNFPDRFSGHQFPNYSSELNVNALLLGDSALYLCASSPTGRYEQYFGPGTRLTVT.